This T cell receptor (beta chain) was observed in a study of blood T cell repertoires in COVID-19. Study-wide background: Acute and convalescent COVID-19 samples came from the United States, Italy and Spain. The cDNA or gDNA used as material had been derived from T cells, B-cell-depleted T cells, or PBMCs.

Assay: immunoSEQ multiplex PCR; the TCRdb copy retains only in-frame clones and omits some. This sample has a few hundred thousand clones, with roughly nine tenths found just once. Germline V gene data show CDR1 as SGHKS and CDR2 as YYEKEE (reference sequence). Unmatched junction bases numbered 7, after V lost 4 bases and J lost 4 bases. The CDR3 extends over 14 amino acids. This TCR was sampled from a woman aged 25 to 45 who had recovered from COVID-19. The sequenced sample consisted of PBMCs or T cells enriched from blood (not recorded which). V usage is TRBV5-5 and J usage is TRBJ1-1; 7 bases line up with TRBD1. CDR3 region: CASSANRGRTEAFF. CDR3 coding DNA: TGTGCCAGCAGCGCAAACAGGGGACGCACTGAAGCTTTCTTT. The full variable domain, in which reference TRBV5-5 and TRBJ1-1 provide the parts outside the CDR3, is DAGVTQSPTHLIKTRGQQVTLRCSPISGHKSVSWYQQVLGQGPQFIFQYYEKEERGRGNFPDRFSARQFPNYSSELNVNALLLGDSALYLCASSANRGRTEAFFGQGTRLTVV.